The 29 T cell receptor beta chains given below trace back to one sample, sequenced in a study of CD8 T cells in ankylosing spondylitis. TCRdb re-called the 5' RACE reads with MiXCR, one entry per CDR3 protein. The sample shows approximately 24,000 distinct CDR3 sequences, 13% of them seen only once. The sequencing sample was made of blood. The receptors were gathered from a male donor with ankylosing spondylitis or in good health (not recorded which).

This chain joins TRBV7-9 and TRBJ1-1, with D tentatively TRBD1 (5 bases). The CDR3 runs 13 residues. CDR1 is SEHNR, CDR2 FQNEAQ, per germline (reference sequence). V dropped 4 bases and J dropped 4 bases, with 10 bases sitting between them. This chain's CDR3 is CASSSAGLTEAFF. The DNA of the CDR3 is TGTGCCAGCAGCTCAGCAGGGCTCACTGAAGCTTTCTTT.

This chain links TRBV7-2 with TRBJ2-1; TRBD2 matches at 7 bases. The CDR3 is 14 amino acids. The germline V gene has CDR1 SGHTA and CDR2 FQGNSA. Losses at the gene ends were 2 bases for V and 6 bases for J; bases not matched to a gene: 4. The CDR3 DNA follows: TGTGCCAGCAGCTTAAAACTAGCGCGCAATGAGCAGTTCTTC. As protein: CASSLKLARNEQFF. Supplemented by reference TRBV7-2 and TRBJ2-1, the full variable domain reads GAGVSQSPSNKVTEKGKDVELRCDPISGHTALYWYRQSLGQGLEFLIYFQGNSAPDKSGLPSDRFSAERTGGSVSTLTIQRTQQEDSAVYLCASSLKLARNEQFFGPGTRLTVL.

This clonotype has ten or more counts. The V and J genes are TRBV20-1 and TRBJ2-7; 7 bases are a match to TRBD1. In germline, CDR1 is DFQATT, CDR2 SNEGSKA (reference sequence). The CDR3 has 15 residues. V lost 3 bases to trimming and J lost 3 bases; unmatched junction nucleotides: 11. The CDR3 sequence is CSARPGQALNYEQYF. For the CDR3, the DNA is TGCAGTGCTAGGCCCGGACAGGCCCTAAACTACGAGCAGTACTTC.

The genes are TRBV12-3 or TRBV12-4 and TRBJ2-3; 8 bases align to TRBD2. The CDR3 extends over 14 amino acids. The trim removed 6 bases at V and 1 base at J, leaving 3 bases unmatched. The CDR3 DNA reads TGTGCCAGCAGGCAGACTAGCGGCACAGATACGCAGTATTTT. Its protein is CASRQTSGTDTQYF.

In this sample, this clonotype turned up many times. This sequence joins TRBV12-3 or TRBV12-4 and TRBJ1-5, with 10 bases fitting TRBD1. Losses at the gene ends were 5 bases for V and 8 bases for J; bases not matched to a gene: 9. This CDR3 is 15 amino acids long. CDR3 protein: CASSPPTGGGEPQHF. The CDR3 DNA is TGTGCCAGCAGTCCCCCGACAGGGGGCGGAGAGCCCCAGCATTTT.

In its sample, this clonotype was seen a few times. This chain's CDR3 is CASSLDLQGVNTEAFF. The CDR3 DNA reads as TGCGCCAGCAGCTTGGACCTACAGGGGGTGAACACTGAAGCTTTCTTT. The chain combines TRBV5-1 with TRBJ1-1; 8 positions agree with TRBD1. The CDR3 length is 16 residues. J gave up 0 bases and V 0 bases, and 4 bases lay outside the gene matches. Germline CDR1 reads SGHRS; CDR2 reads YFSETQ.

This clonotype is deemed medium-sized. This rearrangement joins TRBV7-2 to TRBJ2-3, with D maybe TRBD2 (5 bases). Germline assignment: CDR1 SGHTA and CDR2 FQGNSA. This CDR3 is built from 17 residues. Trimming cost V 4 bases and J 1 base, with 18 bases left between them. The CDR3 nucleotides read TGTGCCAGCAGCTACGGAGGTGGGATGGGTGGCACAGATACGCAGTATTTT. Translation gives CASSYGGGMGGTDTQYF.

This clonotype showed up just a few times. V usage is TRBV2 and J usage is TRBJ2-6, with 7 bases fitting TRBD2. Per the germline V gene, CDR1 is SNHLY and CDR2 is FYNNEI. The CDR3 contains 14 residues. V shed 8 bases and J 0 bases; nucleotides not matched to a gene: 1. The CDR3 bases are TGTGCCAGCGGCGGGGGCTCTGGGGCCAACGTCCTGACTTTC. Protein product: CASGGGSGANVLTF.

This clonotype turned up a few times. V usage is TRBV4-1 and J usage is TRBJ2-1; D is ambiguous. In germline, CDR1 is MGHRA, CDR2 YSYEKL. Trimming shortened V by 3 bases and J by 8 bases, and 8 bases separated the two germline ends. This CDR3 is 12 amino acids long. CDR3 DNA sequence: TGCGCCAGCAGCCATGTTAGCTATGAGCAGTTCTTC. It encodes CASSHVSYEQFF.

This clonotype was picked up many times. This chain connects TRBV7-2 to TRBJ2-3; TRBD2 agrees at 9 bases. V was pared by 10 bases and J by 8 bases, with 16 bases of the junction left unmatched. This CDR3 region has 15 residues. Per the germline V gene, CDR1 is SGHTA and CDR2 is FQGNSA. The CDR3 coding sequence is TGTGCCACCGACGCGGGGGGGCCCGCTAGGGGTACGCAGTATTTT. It translates to CATDAGGPARGTQYF.

This clonotype was recorded a few times. The chain's CDR3 is CSARDLRREKTQYF. For the CDR3, the DNA is TGCAGTGCTAGAGATCTGAGACGGGAGAAGACCCAGTACTTC. The rearrangement links TRBV20-1 to TRBJ2-5, with a tentative D call TRBD2 (6 bases). Germline V gene sequence: CDR1 DFQATT, CDR2 SNEGSKA (reference sequence). V lost 0 bases and J lost 6, with 14 bases in between. This CDR3 spans 14 amino acids.

This clonotype has a count of ten or more. Its ends do not fully match the called genes, so a read error is possible. The chain combines TRBV12-3 or TRBV12-4 with TRBJ2-1, with 10 bases aligning to TRBD2. The CDR3 spans 14 residues. Written as DNA, the CDR3 is TGTGCCAGCAGATTAGCGGGAGGCTACAATGAGCAGTTCTTC. Translating it yields CASRLAGGYNEQFF.

V gene TRBV15 combines with J gene TRBJ2-5; D remains ambiguous. The germline gives CDR1 LNHNV, CDR2 YYDKDF (reference sequence). Trimming cost V 1 base and J 5 bases, with 11 bases left between them. The CDR3 loop spans 14 amino acids. The CDR3 loop is CATSRAKSSETQYF. The CDR3, as DNA: TGTGCCACCAGCAGAGCGAAGAGCTCGGAGACCCAGTACTTC.

This chain connects TRBV5-1 to TRBJ1-1; D is undetermined. The CDR3 consists of 13 residues. V lost 0 bases and J 4 bases, leaving 7 bases between the germline ends. From germline, CDR1 is SGHRS and CDR2 YFSETQ. The CDR3 nucleotides are TGCGCCAGCAGCTTGGCTCCGGGCACTGAAGCTTTCTTT. It specifies CASSLAPGTEAFF.

CDR3 region: CASYAAGYNEQFF. In DNA form, the CDR3 reads TGTGCCAGCTATGCGGCGGGCTACAATGAGCAGTTCTTC. The chain couples TRBV28 to TRBJ2-1, with D possibly TRBD2 on 5 matching bases. The germline gives CDR1 MDHEN, CDR2 SYDVKM. CDR3 length equals 13 residues. V was trimmed by 8 bases and J by 3 bases, leaving 11 bases between them. The whole variable domain, filled in from reference TRBV28 and TRBJ2-1, reads DVKVTQSSRYLVKRTGEKVFLECVQDMDHENMFWYRQDPGLGLRLIYFSYDVKMKEKGDIPEGYSVSREKKERFSLILESASTNQTSMYLCASYAAGYNEQFFGPGTRLTVL.

This clonotype was observed at least ten times. This rearrangement joins TRBV6-2 or TRBV6-3 to TRBJ2-7, with 9 bases aligning to TRBD1. V lost 5 bases, J lost 2 bases, and 7 bases stayed unmatched. This CDR3 has 15 residues. Germline assignment: CDR1 MNHEY and CDR2 SVGEGT. This CDR3 reads CASSTRDRVPYEQYF. CDR3 sequence (DNA): TGTGCCAGCAGTACCCGGGACAGGGTTCCCTACGAGCAGTACTTC.

The table lists this clonotype with many counts. The rearrangement links TRBV7-6 to TRBJ1-1, with TRBD1 identical over 7 bases. The CDR3 has 14 amino acids. The junction had 3 bases not matched to a gene; V was cut back by 2 bases and J by 3 bases. Germline CDR1 reads SGHVS; CDR2 reads FNYEAQ. The CDR3 loop is CASSLTGADTEAFF. The CDR3 DNA reads as TGTGCCAGCAGCTTAACAGGGGCTGACACTGAAGCTTTCTTT. The full variable domain, completed using reference TRBV7-6 and TRBJ1-1, is GAGVSQSPRYKVTKRGQDVALRCDPISGHVSLYWYRQALGQGPEFLTYFNYEAQQDKSGLPNDRFSAERPEGSISTLTIQRTEQRDSAMYRCASSLTGADTEAFFGQGTRLTVV.

This clonotype was counted many times. The rearrangement uses TRBV25-1 and TRBJ2-1; no definite D call. The germline V gene encodes CDR1 MGHDK and CDR2 SYGVNS. This CDR3 has 13 residues. Trimming left V 0 bases short and J 6 bases short, with 6 bases between. CDR3 nucleotide sequence: TGTGCCAGCAGTGAATACGGTGTCAATGAGCAGTTCTTC. Amino acids: CASSEYGVNEQFF.

This clonotype was picked up a small number of times. J is TRBJ2-2 and V is TRBV6-6, with 9 bases fitting TRBD1. V dropped 1 base and J dropped 4; count of bases not matched to a gene: 4. Germline CDR1 MNHNY, CDR2 SVGAGI (reference sequence). The CDR3 is made up of 16 amino acids. The CDR3 sequence is CASSYLDRGGTGELFF. CDR3 in DNA: TGTGCCAGCAGTTACTTGGACAGGGGTGGCACCGGGGAGCTGTTTTTT.

The sample holds many counts of this clonotype. The chain is built from TRBV10-3 and TRBJ2-7, with TRBD1 matching 8 bases. The CDR3 length is 13 residues. V was clipped by 6 bases and J by 3 bases; unmatched bases: 4. Germline lookup yields CDR1 ENHRY and CDR2 SYGVKD. CDR3 region: CAIRLDRGYEQYF. The CDR3 DNA is TGTGCCATCAGGTTAGACAGGGGCTACGAGCAGTACTTC.

J is TRBJ2-7 and V is TRBV19; tentatively, D is TRBD2 (6 bases). V lost 7 bases to trimming and J lost 3 bases, with 19 bases between them. Germline-derived CDR1 and CDR2 are LNHDA and SQIVND (reference sequence). The CDR3 runs 15 residues. This CDR3 reads CASTKGRDSNYEQYF. The CDR3 DNA reads TGTGCCAGTACGAAGGGGCGGGACTCAAACTACGAGCAGTACTTC. Drawing the rest from reference TRBV19 and TRBJ2-7, the complete variable domain is DGGITQSPKYLFRKEGQNVTLSCEQNLNHDAMYWYRQDPGQGLRLIYYSQIVNDFQKGDIAEGYSVSREKKESFPLTVTSAQKNPTAFYLCASTKGRDSNYEQYFGPGTRLTVT.

This clonotype occurred many times. J is TRBJ2-3 and V is TRBV7-2, with a possible D match to TRBD1 (6 bases). The V gene's germline CDR1 is SGHTA and CDR2 FQGNSA. Deletions cut 6 bases from V and 0 bases from J, with 16 bases between. This CDR3 comprises 16 residues. DNA for the CDR3: TGTGCCAGCAGTAGAAGGGGGACCACTAGCACAGATACGCAGTATTTT. This codes for CASSRRGTTSTDTQYF.

This clonotype was observed many times. J is TRBJ2-1 and V is TRBV6-6; D is unclear. Trimming stripped 8 bases from V and 0 bases from J, with 11 bases between. The CDR3 covers 14 residues. CDR1 MNHNY and CDR2 SVGAGI come from the germline V gene (reference sequence). This chain's CDR3 is CASSDSSSYNEQFF. CDR3 coding DNA: TGTGCCAGCTCTGACTCCAGCTCCTACAATGAGCAGTTCTTC.

This clonotype was recorded at least ten times. V is TRBV11-1 and J is TRBJ2-3; D possibly matches TRBD1 or TRBD2 (5 bases each). The V gene's germline CDR1 is SGHAT and CDR2 FQDESV (reference sequence). Between the trimmed V and J ends, which lost 5 bases and 2 bases, there was a span of 20 bases. This CDR3 has 17 amino acids. CDR3 sequence (DNA): TGTGCCAGCAGCCCCAGCGCGGAGAGGGGTAACACAGATACGCAGTATTTT. It encodes CASSPSAERGNTDTQYF.

There are many counts of this clonotype. V gene TRBV7-3 combines with J gene TRBJ2-2, with D possibly matching TRBD1 (6 bases). Germline loops: CDR1 SGHTA, CDR2 FQGTGA. This CDR3 comprises 14 residues. Trimming cost V 5 bases and J 0 bases, with 7 bases left between them. CDR3 region: CASSRDTNTGELFF. In DNA, the CDR3 is TGTGCCAGCAGCCGGGACACGAACACCGGGGAGCTGTTTTTT.

This clonotype was counted a few times. The chain uses TRBV6-6 and TRBJ1-5, with D unresolved. V was shortened by 6 bases and J by 8 bases, with 17 bases between the two germline ends. The CDR3 consists of 14 residues. Germline V gene lookup returns CDR1 MNHNY and CDR2 SVGAGI (reference sequence). Here the CDR3 reads CASRGLADGKPQHF. CDR3 nucleotides: TGTGCCAGCAGAGGGTTAGCCGACGGAAAGCCCCAGCATTTT.

The CDR3 protein is CATKGGRMGTEAFF. In nucleotides, the CDR3 is TGTGCCACCAAGGGCGGACGGATGGGTACTGAAGCTTTCTTT. The J gene is TRBJ1-1, the V gene TRBV15; D is uncertain. The V end lost 7 bases, the J end lost 5 bases, and 17 bases lay between the germline ends. This CDR3 spans 14 amino acids. CDR1 LNHNV and CDR2 YYDKDF come from the germline V gene (reference sequence).

This clonotype was picked up many times. The J gene is TRBJ2-3, the V gene TRBV5-1; the D gene is possibly TRBD1 (6 bases). In germline, CDR1 is SGHRS, CDR2 YFSETQ. Trimming stripped 1 base from V and 2 bases from J, with 8 bases between. The CDR3 loop spans 14 amino acids. Here the CDR3 reads CASSLQGNTDTQYF. CDR3 DNA: TGCGCCAGCAGCTTGCAGGGGAACACAGATACGCAGTATTTT.

This clonotype has more than one count but fewer than ten. The chain has TRBV29-1 and TRBJ2-3, with no clear D. The V end lost 0 bases, the J end lost 6 bases, and 7 bases lay between the germline ends. Germline CDR1 and CDR2: SQVTM and ANQGSEA. The CDR3 loop spans 12 amino acids. The CDR3 is CSVEDSADTQYF. The CDR3 nucleotides read TGCAGCGTTGAAGATAGTGCCGATACGCAGTATTTT.